The following is a T cell receptor (beta chain) sequence with its context. This sample is part of a study of blood T cell repertoires in COVID-19. Overall study: The samples span acute and convalescent COVID-19 from the United States, Italy and Spain. Nucleic acid was either cDNA or gDNA, and it came from T cells, B-cell-depleted T cells, or PBMCs.

Source study methods: Reference gene primer amplification gave estimated nucleated cell counts. Clones were read by immunoSEQ multiplex PCR, and TCRdb kept only the in-frame ones, dropping some. The V and J calls and clone size come from that table; D and trimming were worked out from the DNA. Of 35,000 to 45,000 clones detected, around 90% appear once; the ten largest clones hold around 2.9%. Trimming cost V 2 bases and J 4 bases, with 15 bases left between them. This CDR3 region has 16 residues. Germline V gene sequence: CDR1 MDHEN, CDR2 SYDVKM. The chain has TRBV28 and TRBJ1-3, with a possible D match to TRBD1 (6 bases). The TCR was taken from a man aged 45-60 years with active COVID-19. Source material: peripheral blood. The chain's CDR3 is CASSLLKMGAGNTIYF. In DNA form, the CDR3 reads TGTGCCAGCAGTTTACTGAAAATGGGGGCGGGAAACACCATATATTTT.